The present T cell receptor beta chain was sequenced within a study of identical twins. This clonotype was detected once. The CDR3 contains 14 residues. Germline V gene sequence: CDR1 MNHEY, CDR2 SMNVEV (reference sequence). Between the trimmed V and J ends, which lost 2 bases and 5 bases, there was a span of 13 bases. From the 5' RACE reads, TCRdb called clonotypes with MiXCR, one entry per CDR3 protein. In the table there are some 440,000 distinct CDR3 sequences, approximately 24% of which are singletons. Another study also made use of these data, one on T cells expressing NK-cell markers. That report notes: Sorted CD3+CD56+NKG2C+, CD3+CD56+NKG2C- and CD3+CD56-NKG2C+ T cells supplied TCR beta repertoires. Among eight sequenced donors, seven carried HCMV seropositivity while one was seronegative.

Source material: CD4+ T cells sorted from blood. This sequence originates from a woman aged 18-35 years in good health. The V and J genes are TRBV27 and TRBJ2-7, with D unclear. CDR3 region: CASSLSVRSHEQYF. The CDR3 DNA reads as TGTGCCAGCAGTTTAAGTGTACGTAGCCACGAGCAGTACTTC.